Shown below are 17 T cell receptor beta chains from a single sample sequenced in a study of blood T cell repertoires in COVID-19. Here immunoSEQ multiplex PCR was the method, and the copy in TCRdb shows in-frame clones only, minus some. The profile covers some 260,000 clones, with roughly 85% appearing a single time and less than 4% taken by the ten largest. Sequencing was carried out using peripheral blood. The source of these receptors is a young woman with acute or convalescent COVID-19.

This clone was observed a single time. The rearrangement joins TRBV7-2 to TRBJ2-1; 9 nucleotides match TRBD2. J gave up 0 bases and V 5 bases, and 5 bases lay outside the gene matches. The germline gives CDR1 SGHTA, CDR2 FQGNSA. The CDR3 runs to 16 residues. This CDR3 reads CASSPGTSFSYNEQFF. The CDR3 coding sequence is TGTGCCAGCAGCCCCGGGACTAGCTTCTCCTACAATGAGCAGTTCTTC.

V and J are TRBV9 and TRBJ2-7; D is uncertain. The CDR3 runs to 14 residues. Germline values: CDR1 SGDLS, CDR2 YYNGEE. Between the trimmed V and J ends, which lost 0 bases and 2 bases, there was a span of 9 bases. The CDR3 loop is CASSVARSPYEQYF. The CDR3 DNA follows: TGTGCCAGCAGCGTAGCCCGGAGTCCCTACGAGCAGTACTTC. Based on the CDR3 plus reference TRBV9 and TRBJ2-7, the full variable domain is DSGVTQTPKHLITATGQRVTLRCSPRSGDLSVYWYQQSLDQGLQFLIQYYNGEERAKGNILERFSAQQFPDLHSELNLSSLELGDSALYFCASSVARSPYEQYFGPGTRLTVT.

CDR3 in DNA: TGTGCCAGTAGTAGCCAGGGAAGCTCCTACAATGAGCAGTTCTTC. Translating gives CASSSQGSSYNEQFF. The chain links TRBV19 to TRBJ2-1; possible D gene TRBD1, 5 bases. Trimming removed 4 bases from V and 0 bases from J, with 10 bases in between. CDR3 length: 15 residues. Germline values: CDR1 LNHDA, CDR2 SQIVND (reference sequence).

CDR3 coding DNA: TGTGCCAGCAGTTTAATGGGGGACACCAACTATGGCTACACCTTC. Its protein is CASSLMGDTNYGYTF. This sequence joins TRBV28 and TRBJ1-2; TRBD1 might be the D (6 bases). With 2 bases removed from V and 2 bases from J, the gap between germline ends came to 12 bases. Germline loops: CDR1 MDHEN, CDR2 SYDVKM. The CDR3 is 15 amino acids.

The chain joins TRBV10-3 to TRBJ2-3; TRBD2 aligns across 7 bases. This CDR3 is 16 amino acids long. Per germline, CDR1 ENHRY and CDR2 SYGVKD. Trimming removed 2 bases from V and 2 bases from J; junction bases left unmatched: 7. CDR3 residues: CAISEGLAVLTDTQYF. The CDR3, as DNA: TGTGCCATCAGTGAGGGTCTAGCGGTACTCACAGATACGCAGTATTTT.

J is TRBJ2-3 and V is TRBV18; D not certain. In germline, CDR1 is KGHSH, CDR2 LQKENI. V lost 2 bases and J 4 bases, leaving 10 bases between the germline ends. The CDR3 spans 14 residues. The DNA for the CDR3 is TGTGCCAGCTCACCAGCTAGGCTGGCAGATACGCAGTATTTT. Its translation: CASSPARLADTQYF.

The chain couples TRBV18 to TRBJ1-5; D remains ambiguous. The CDR3 has 13 residues. V was cut by 5 bases and J by 3 bases, with 8 bases left in between. Germline V CDR1 and CDR2: KGHSH, LQKENI. CDR3 bases: TGTGCCAGCTCAGACACATACAATCAGCCCCAGCATTTT. The encoded protein is CASSDTYNQPQHF. Filled out from reference TRBV18 and TRBJ1-5, the complete variable domain reads NAGVMQNPRHLVRRRGQEARLRCSPMKGHSHVYWYRQLPEEGLKFMVYLQKENIIDESGMPKERFSAEFPKEGPSILRIQQVVRGDSAAYFCASSDTYNQPQHFGDGTRLSIL.

V is TRBV5-4 and J is TRBJ2-7; the match to TRBD1 covers 9 bases. Losses at the gene ends were 4 bases for V and 3 bases for J; bases not matched to a gene: 8. This CDR3 region has 15 residues. From germline, CDR1 is SGHNT and CDR2 YYREEE (reference sequence). The CDR3 DNA is TGTGCCAGCAGCACGGCGACAGGGGGTATCTACGAGCAGTACTTC. Translation: CASSTATGGIYEQYF.

This clone was detected only a few times. V gene TRBV6-6 combines with J gene TRBJ2-7, with 11 bases that match TRBD2. Germline trimming cut 5 bases from V and 1 base from J; bases unmatched to any gene: 4. Germline values: CDR1 MNHNY, CDR2 SVGAGI (reference sequence). There are 15 residues in the CDR3. CDR3 sequence (DNA): TGTGCCAGCAGTCCGCGACTAGCGGGATCCTACGAGCAGTACTTC. Residues: CASSPRLAGSYEQYF.

The V and J genes are TRBV11-2 and TRBJ1-1, with TRBD1 identical over 7 bases. Germline CDR1 SGHAT, CDR2 FQNNGV. This CDR3 has 15 residues. The ends lost 5 bases at V and 1 base at J; junction bases unmatched: 7. CDR3 nucleotides: TGTGCCAGCAGCCCGTGGACAGGAGCGAACACTGAAGCTTTCTTT. It yields the protein CASSPWTGANTEAFF.

The rearrangement uses TRBV7-6 and TRBJ2-7, with 10 positions matching TRBD2. CDR1 and CDR2 from the germline V gene are SGHVS and FNYEAQ. The CDR3 is made up of 16 amino acids. V gave up 1 base and J gave up 0 bases; unmatched junction bases: 3. CDR3 in amino acids: CASSLDASGSSYEQYF. CDR3 DNA: TGTGCCAGCAGCTTAGACGCTAGCGGGAGCTCCTACGAGCAGTACTTC.

The rearrangement links TRBV18 to TRBJ2-7; TRBD1 agrees at 10 bases. CDR3 length: 19 residues. Germline V gene lookup returns CDR1 KGHSH and CDR2 LQKENI. Trimming at V came to 3 bases and at J to 2 bases, leaving 16 bases not matched to a gene. The CDR3 loop is CASSPIMLWSGQGAYEQYF. The CDR3 DNA is TGTGCCAGCTCACCGATTATGCTGTGGTCCGGACAGGGGGCCTACGAGCAGTACTTC.

The CDR3 loop is CASSIGTEAFF. The DNA for the CDR3 is TGTGCCAGCAGTATCGGGACTGAAGCTTTCTTT. The V and J genes are TRBV12-3 or TRBV12-4 and TRBJ1-1, with unresolved D. CDR3 length: 11 residues. Trimming took 5 bases from V and 5 from J, leaving 6 bases between them.

CDR3 in DNA: TGTGCCAGCAGTGAAATTCGGACAGGGCGAGAGACCCAGTACTTC. The encoded protein is CASSEIRTGRETQYF. This sequence joins TRBV6-1 and TRBJ2-5, with 8 bases fitting TRBD1. After removal of 2 bases from V and 4 bases from J, the junction contained 6 bases not matched to a gene. The CDR3 has 15 residues. Germline values: CDR1 MNHNS, CDR2 SASEGT.

This sequence joins TRBV9 and TRBJ2-1; 7 nucleotides match TRBD2. From germline, CDR1 is SGDLS and CDR2 YYNGEE. V shed 3 bases, J shed 3 bases, and the junction held 6 bases outside the gene matches. CDR3 length equals 15 residues. This CDR3 is CASSAQSGIYNEQFF. The DNA for the CDR3 is TGTGCCAGCAGCGCCCAGAGCGGGATCTACAATGAGCAGTTCTTC.

This chain uses TRBV6-2 or TRBV6-3 with TRBJ2-7; weak D call: TRBD2 (7 bases). Trimming stripped 2 bases from V and 4 bases from J, with 18 bases between. The CDR3 is 16 residues long. Looked up from germline, CDR1 is MNHEY and CDR2 is SVGEGT. CDR3 coding DNA: TGTGCCAGCAGTTACCGAGGGGGGGAGGGCCGTTACGAGCAGTACTTC. It is translated as CASSYRGGEGRYEQYF.

The chain carries TRBV7-8 and TRBJ1-1, with a possible D match to TRBD1 (6 bases). V gave up 5 bases and J gave up 8 bases, with 15 bases separating them. CDR1 SGHVS and CDR2 FQNEAQ come from the germline V gene. The CDR3 spans 13 residues. The CDR3 DNA is TGTGCCAGCAGCCCCAGACTTGACAGGGAAGCTTTCTTT. Translation: CASSPRLDREAFF.